This T cell receptor beta chain was documented in a study of cytomegalovirus exposure and HLA in healthy donors. On this clone itself: The antigen remains undetermined.

Study outcomes and limitations: Specificity for CMV antigens was confirmed in vitro for a few of the CMV-associated chains. Altogether, about 160 TCR beta chains were recorded as cytomegalovirus-associated. Across donors, most TCRs were seen rarely, yet some public ones were widespread.

Assay used: immunoSEQ multiplex PCR; TCRdb lists only in-frame clones, some missing. There are about 280,000 clones in the sample; 88% occur only once, and 0.92% lies in the top ten. V lost 3 bases and J lost 5, with 11 bases in between. This CDR3 contains 13 residues. CDR1 and CDR2 (germline): MDHEN, SYDVKM. This clonotype was obtained from a woman between 18 and 29 years old in good health and CMV-seronegative. Sequences were obtained from PBMCs. The V and J genes are TRBV28 and TRBJ2-7; no clear D gene. The CDR3 bases are TGTGCCAGCAGTTTTGTAGTCCGCGACGAGCAGTACTTC. This codes for CASSFVVRDEQYF.